What follows are 19 T cell receptor beta chains derived from one specimen sequenced in a study of blood T cell repertoires in COVID-19. TCRdb keeps only in-frame clones here, not all; method: immunoSEQ multiplex PCR. The repertoire consists of about 240,000 clones, with around 88% occurring once and the leading ten covering around 3%. Sequencing was performed on PBMCs or T cells enriched from blood (not recorded which). The receptors derive from a woman aged 40-49 years with acute COVID-19.

The gene calls are TRBV2 and TRBJ2-1; 12 nucleotides agree with TRBD2. J was trimmed by 9 bases and V by 4 bases; bases with no gene match: 7. CDR3 length: 15 amino acids. The V gene's germline CDR1 is SNHLY and CDR2 FYNNEI. The CDR3 loop is CASSGTSGNQGEQFF. The CDR3, as DNA: TGTGCCAGCAGTGGGACTAGCGGGAACCAAGGTGAGCAGTTCTTC.

This chain joins TRBV2 and TRBJ1-2, with TRBD1 matching over 7 bases. The CDR3 spans 14 residues. The V segment lost 3 bases and the J segment 3 bases; nucleotides outside the gene matches: 4. CDR1 and CDR2 from the germline V gene are SNHLY and FYNNEI. DNA for the CDR3: TGTGCCAGCAGTGACCGGGGACAGCACTATGGCTACACCTTC. Translation gives CASSDRGQHYGYTF. Filled out from reference TRBV2 and TRBJ1-2, the complete variable domain reads EPEVTQTPSHQVTQMGQEVILRCVPISNHLYFYWYRQILGQKVEFLVSFYNNEISEKSEIFDDQFSVERPDGSNFTLKIRSTKLEDSAMYFCASSDRGQHYGYTFGSGTRLTVV.

The chain joins TRBV2 to TRBJ1-5, with 10 bases lining up with TRBD1. Germline trimming cut 4 bases from V and 6 bases from J; bases unmatched to any gene: 3. The germline CDR1 and CDR2 sequences are SNHLY and FYNNEI. The CDR3 spans 14 residues. CDR3 in amino acids: CASSAGTGVQPQHF. The CDR3 nucleotides are TGTGCCAGCAGTGCCGGGACAGGGGTTCAGCCCCAGCATTTT.

This clone was observed a single time. The chain employs TRBV11-2 and TRBJ2-3; 11 bases agree with TRBD2. After removal of 6 bases from V and 5 bases from J, the junction contained 4 bases not matched to a gene. Germline V gene lookup returns CDR1 SGHAT and CDR2 FQNNGV. The CDR3 loop spans 14 amino acids. This CDR3 reads CASRLAGAGDTQYF. The CDR3 DNA follows: TGTGCCAGCAGACTAGCGGGAGCTGGAGATACGCAGTATTTT.

The chain is built from TRBV3-1 (or the pseudogene TRBV3-2) and TRBJ2-5; D unresolved. V lost 3 bases and J 5 bases, leaving 7 bases between the germline ends. The CDR3 loop spans 12 amino acids. In germline, CDR1 is LGHDT, CDR2 YNNKEL (reference sequence). CDR3 coding DNA: TGTGCCAGCAGCCACGAACTGGAGACCCAGTACTTC. This codes for CASSHELETQYF.

The chain joins TRBV3-1 (or the pseudogene TRBV3-2) to TRBJ1-1; D remains ambiguous. V was cut by 3 bases and J by 0 bases, with 5 bases left in between. Germline V gene lookup returns CDR1 LGHDT and CDR2 YNNKEL (reference sequence). This CDR3 is 13 amino acids long. The CDR3 coding sequence is TGTGCCAGCAGCCACGGGGTGAACACTGAAGCTTTCTTT. Translated, it gives CASSHGVNTEAFF.

The genes are TRBV9 and TRBJ1-6; perhaps TRBD1 as D (5 bases). This CDR3 is built from 14 residues. V was trimmed by 2 bases and J by 5 bases, leaving 8 bases between them. Germline assignment: CDR1 SGDLS and CDR2 YYNGEE. The CDR3 coding sequence is TGTGCCAGCAGCGTGGGACTGGATAATTCACCCCTCCACTTT. Amino acids: CASSVGLDNSPLHF.

The rearrangement joins TRBV10-2 to TRBJ2-1; tentative D call: TRBD1 (5 bases). The germline V gene has CDR1 WSHSY and CDR2 SAAADI. Between the trimmed V and J ends, which lost 6 bases and 3 bases, there was a span of 6 bases. There are 12 residues in the CDR3. The CDR3 sequence is CASRDNYNEQFF. The CDR3 nucleotides read TGCGCCAGCAGGGACAACTACAATGAGCAGTTCTTC.

This rearrangement joins TRBV5-8 to TRBJ1-1, with D unclear. Germline-derived CDR1 and CDR2 are SGHTS and YDEGEE. V was pared by 5 bases and J by 4 bases, with 12 bases between. The CDR3 has 13 amino acids. The CDR3 loop reads CASRFTKSTEAFF. DNA for the CDR3: TGTGCCAGCAGATTTACTAAAAGCACTGAAGCTTTCTTT. Full variable domain (rest looked up from reference TRBV5-8 and TRBJ1-1): EAGVTQSPTHLIKTRGQQATLRCSPISGHTSVYWYQQALGLGLQFLLWYDEGEERNRGNFPPRFSGRQFPNYSSELNVNALELEDSALYLCASRFTKSTEAFFGQGTRLTVV.

This CDR3 reads CASSSTGQSDSPLHF. The CDR3 coding sequence is TGTGCCAGCAGCTCGACGGGACAGTCTGATTCACCCCTCCACTTT. The V and J genes are TRBV9 and TRBJ1-6; 7 bases map to TRBD1. CDR1 and CDR2 from the germline V gene are SGDLS and YYNGEE. Trimming took 4 bases from V and 8 from J; bases not matched to a gene: 9. There are 15 residues in the CDR3. The whole variable domain, remainder taken from reference TRBV9 and TRBJ1-6, is DSGVTQTPKHLITATGQRVTLRCSPRSGDLSVYWYQQSLDQGLQFLIQYYNGEERAKGNILERFSAQQFPDLHSELNLSSLELGDSALYFCASSSTGQSDSPLHFGNGTRLTVT.

V gene TRBV15 combines with J gene TRBJ2-2; D remains unclear. Trimming stripped 0 bases from V and 6 bases from J, with 11 bases between. The CDR3 runs 15 residues. CDR1 and CDR2 (germline): LNHNV, YYDKDF (reference sequence). CDR3 in amino acids: CATSRDLSPSGELFF. CDR3 sequence (DNA): TGTGCCACCAGCAGAGATCTAAGTCCCTCCGGGGAGCTGTTTTTT. Full variable domain (rest looked up from reference TRBV15 and TRBJ2-2): DAMVIQNPRYQVTQFGKPVTLSCSQTLNHNVMYWYQQKSSQAPKLLFHYYDKDFNNEADTPDNFQSRRPNTSFCFLDIRSPGLGDTAMYLCATSRDLSPSGELFFGEGSRLTVL.

The chain combines TRBV25-1 with TRBJ2-5; 7 positions agree with TRBD2. The CDR3 totals 16 residues. The V gene end was trimmed by 0 bases and the J gene end by 2 bases; junction bases not matched to a gene: 6. The V gene's germline CDR1 is MGHDK and CDR2 SYGVNS. Written as DNA, the CDR3 is TGTGCCAGCAGTGAATATGGCGGGAGAGGGCAAGAGACCCAGTACTTC. Translation: CASSEYGGRGQETQYF.

Here the CDR3 reads CASSQSGRAVNEQFF. CDR3 nucleotides: TGTGCCAGCAGCCAAAGCGGGAGGGCCGTCAATGAGCAGTTCTTC. The genes are TRBV9 and TRBJ2-1, with 10 bases fitting TRBD2. With V trimmed by 4 bases and J by 6 bases, 7 bases remained unmatched. Germline loops: CDR1 SGDLS, CDR2 YYNGEE. The CDR3 has 15 residues.

This chain uses TRBV21-1 with TRBJ2-2; the tabulated D call, TRBD1, remains unverified against the DNA. TRBV21-1 is flagged as a pseudogene. The CDR3 length is 18 residues. The chain's CDR3 is CASSKGADRGLGTGELFF. CDR3 nucleotides: TGTGCCAGCAGCAAAGGGGCGGACAGGGGCCTGGGCACCGGGGAGCTGTTTTTT.

This sequence joins TRBV7-6 and TRBJ1-1; TRBD1 might be the D (6 bases). The germline V gene encodes CDR1 SGHVS and CDR2 FNYEAQ. Trimming cost V 1 base and J 3 bases, with 9 bases left between them. CDR3 length: 14 amino acids. The CDR3 loop is CASSLDRVHTEAFF. The CDR3 DNA is TGTGCCAGCAGCTTAGACAGGGTGCACACTGAAGCTTTCTTT.

V gene TRBV6-5 combines with J gene TRBJ1-1, with 8 bases matching TRBD1. The CDR3 consists of 15 residues. V was clipped by 1 base and J by 5 bases; unmatched bases: 6. Germline V gene data show CDR1 as MNHEY and CDR2 as SVGAGI. The chain's CDR3 is CASSYLDRGLTEAFF. The CDR3 bases are TGTGCCAGCAGTTACTTAGACAGGGGATTAACTGAAGCTTTCTTT.

This chain links TRBV6-5 with TRBJ1-6; D unresolved. Trimming shortened V by 0 bases and J by 8 bases, and 14 bases separated the two germline ends. The CDR3 length is 16 residues. Germline assignment: CDR1 MNHEY and CDR2 SVGAGI. The CDR3 bases are TGTGCCAGCAGTTACTCGAAGGAACAGCCTTATTCACCCCTCCACTTT. Translating gives CASSYSKEQPYSPLHF.

This clone was observed a handful of times. This chain links TRBV7-2 with TRBJ2-1; 7 positions agree with TRBD2. Per germline, CDR1 SGHTA and CDR2 FQGNSA. The CDR3 is 13 residues long. The trim removed 5 bases at V and 5 bases at J, leaving 3 bases unmatched. The CDR3 loop reads CASSEGLNNEQFF. The CDR3 DNA sequence: TGTGCCAGCAGCGAGGGACTAAACAATGAGCAGTTCTTC.

Remarks on this clone: The junction departs from germline at one end; a sequencing error may be responsible. The chain joins TRBV6-1 to TRBJ2-5, with 13 nucleotides matching TRBD2. The CDR3 is 13 residues long. Germline assignment: CDR1 MNHNS and CDR2 SASEGT. The CDR3 bases are TGTGCCAGCAGTGAACAGGGACTAGCGGGATCCAACTTC. This translates into CASSEQGLAGSNF.